The entry that follows covers one T cell receptor beta chain sequence. Its antigen is not known. A junction boundary mismatches the germline segment, possibly from a read error. The data are from a study of cytotoxic CD8 clonotypes in ibrutinib-treated CLL. Germline CDR1 SGHTA, CDR2 FQGTGA. The CDR3 length is 16 residues. Regarding the study as a whole: Sustained-remission and progressing patients had different sampling times.

Clones were sequenced by immunoSEQ multiplex PCR, and TCRdb holds only the in-frame ones, with some missing. The top ten clones hold roughly 6% of a sample with about 300,000 clones, roughly four fifths of them seen once. Material: PBMCs, obtained at disease progression, from a patient treated with ibrutinib. This chain joins TRBV7-3 and TRBJ2-7, with 9 bases aligning to TRBD2. The clonotype was recovered from a human donor with chronic lymphocytic leukemia. The CDR3 DNA is TGTGCCAGCAGTTTAATAGCTAGCGGGACCCCGAGCGAGCAGTACTTC. This sequence encodes CASSLIASGTPSEQYF.